The 21 T cell receptor beta chains presented below share a single source sample, sequenced in a study of CD4 T cells in relation to SARS-CoV-2 and coronaviruses. Clones were sequenced by immunoSEQ multiplex PCR, and TCRdb holds only the in-frame ones, with some missing. The sample has roughly 36,000 clones, 75% to 90% seen once. What was sequenced was memory CD4+ T cells from PBMCs. Receptors were obtained from an adult with COVID-19.

V gene TRBV7-3 combines with J gene TRBJ2-1; no reliable D call. The ends were cut back, 5 bases at V and 0 bases at J, with 14 bases in the middle. The CDR3 consists of 16 residues. Germline V gives CDR1 SGHTA, CDR2 FQGTGA. The DNA for the CDR3 is TGTGCCAGCAGCCCATCATATGGCCTCTCCTACAATGAGCAGTTCTTC. Protein sequence: CASSPSYGLSYNEQFF.

V is TRBV28 and J is TRBJ2-1; 7 positions match TRBD1. The germline V gene encodes CDR1 MDHEN and CDR2 SYDVKM. The V segment lost 6 bases and the J segment 3 bases; nucleotides outside the gene matches: 14. The CDR3 totals 17 residues. The CDR3 DNA is TGTGCCAGCAGCTTAGGGTATGACAGGGAGAACTACAATGAGCAGTTCTTC. Translation gives CASSLGYDRENYNEQFF.

This sequence joins TRBV5-4 and TRBJ1-2; D gene ambiguous. The CDR3 is 13 amino acids. V was pared by 0 bases and J by 5 bases, with 8 bases between. Germline-derived CDR1 and CDR2 are SGHNT and YYREEE (reference sequence). The DNA for the CDR3 is TGTGCCAGCAGCTTGGCCCTAGGGTATGGCTACACCTTC. It translates to CASSLALGYGYTF.

In its sample, this clone was seen once. The chain employs TRBV12-3 or TRBV12-4 and TRBJ2-7, with a weak D call TRBD2 (5 bases). The CDR3 totals 12 residues. Trimming stripped 5 bases from V and 2 bases from J, with 7 bases between. The CDR3 DNA follows: TGTGCCAGCAGTACCGGGACCTACGAGCAGTACTTC. Its translation is CASSTGTYEQYF.

The chain has TRBV19 and TRBJ2-5; a weak D match, TRBD2 (6 bases). Between the trimmed V and J ends, which lost 5 bases and 5 bases, there was a span of 6 bases. Germline CDR1 is LNHDA and CDR2 is SQIVND (reference sequence). The CDR3 sequence is 11 residues long. CDR3 nucleotides: TGTGCCAGTAGTGGAGGGGAGACCCAGTACTTC. Protein product: CASSGGETQYF.

The chain has TRBV27 and TRBJ2-1; 8 positions agree with TRBD1. V was clipped by 3 bases and J by 5 bases; unmatched bases: 9. The CDR3 totals 16 residues. Germline lookup yields CDR1 MNHEY and CDR2 SMNVEV (reference sequence). The CDR3 nucleotides read TGTGCCAGCAGTTTTTTGAGACAGGGGTTCGACAATGAGCAGTTCTTC. It encodes CASSFLRQGFDNEQFF.

This clone was seen only once. V usage is TRBV18 and J usage is TRBJ2-6; 9 positions match TRBD1. CDR1 is KGHSH, CDR2 LQKENI, per germline. The CDR3 contains 19 residues. Trimming took 5 bases from V and 2 from J; bases not matched to a gene: 13. The CDR3 here is CASSARDREFLAGANVLTF. CDR3 coding DNA: TGTGCCAGCTCAGCCCGGGACAGGGAATTCCTGGCTGGGGCCAACGTCCTGACTTTC.

This chain connects TRBV7-2 to TRBJ2-4; D tentatively reads TRBD1 or TRBD2 (6 bases each). Looked up from germline, CDR1 is SGHTA and CDR2 is FQGNSA. V shed 4 bases and J shed 2 bases, with 18 bases lying between them. This CDR3 has 17 residues. Written as DNA, the CDR3 is TGTGCCAGCAGCTACCCTAGAAGGGGGGAATCCAAAAACATTCAGTACTTC. As protein: CASSYPRRGESKNIQYF.

The chain recombines TRBV5-1 with TRBJ2-2; D ambiguous. The CDR3 has 15 amino acids. Germline V gene data show CDR1 as SGHRS and CDR2 as YFSETQ. Trimming took 4 bases from V and 3 from J, leaving 13 bases between them. The CDR3 loop reads CASSPGIGYTGELFF. CDR3 DNA: TGCGCCAGCAGCCCGGGTATAGGGTACACCGGGGAGCTGTTTTTT.

A few counts support this clone. The chain recombines TRBV19 with TRBJ2-7; 9 nucleotides line up with TRBD2. The CDR3 extends over 15 amino acids. Germline loops: CDR1 LNHDA, CDR2 SQIVND (reference sequence). With 3 bases clipped from V and 4 bases from J, the junction kept 7 bases outside the gene matches. The CDR3 DNA follows: TGTGCCAGTAGTATGGGTAGCGGGAGCCAATACGAGCAGTACTTC. This translates into CASSMGSGSQYEQYF.

The gene calls are TRBV9 and TRBJ2-7; 8 nucleotides match TRBD2. The germline CDR1 and CDR2 sequences are SGDLS and YYNGEE. This CDR3 has 14 amino acids. The ends lost 0 bases at V and 5 bases at J; junction bases unmatched: 4. DNA of the CDR3: TGTGCCAGCAGCGTAGGCGGGAGGTTCGACGAGCAGTACTTC. Amino acid sequence: CASSVGGRFDEQYF.

The chain employs TRBV11-2 and TRBJ1-4; 10 nucleotides line up with TRBD1. V dropped 5 bases and J dropped 8; count of bases not matched to a gene: 8. The CDR3 is made up of 15 amino acids. CDR1 and CDR2 (germline): SGHAT, FQNNGV. CDR3 in amino acids: CASSTLRTGGEKLFF. In DNA, the CDR3 is TGTGCCAGCAGCACACTCAGGACAGGGGGAGAAAAACTGTTTTTT.

This chain connects TRBV3-1 (or the pseudogene TRBV3-2) to TRBJ1-2; the D is unclear. CDR1 and CDR2 from the germline V gene are LGHDT and YNNKEL (reference sequence). Trimming took off 6 bases at V and 2 bases at J, with 10 bases between the two ends. CDR3 length: 13 residues. The CDR3, as DNA: TGTGCCAGCAGTCCCGTGGGAAACTATGGCTACACCTTC. This codes for CASSPVGNYGYTF.

V gene TRBV12-3 or TRBV12-4 combines with J gene TRBJ1-1, with no clear D. The CDR3 runs to 13 residues. V was pared by 7 bases and J by 6 bases, with 15 bases between. DNA for the CDR3: TGTGCCAGCACGCAAAGGGTTGGGGCTGAAGCTTTCTTT. Protein product: CASTQRVGAEAFF.

The chain uses TRBV28 and TRBJ1-3; possibly TRBD1 for D (6 bases). CDR3 length equals 14 residues. Germline V gives CDR1 MDHEN, CDR2 SYDVKM. Trimming pared 6 bases from V and 2 bases from J, leaving 11 bases between. The CDR3 protein is CASRSDSAGNTIYF. In nucleotides, the CDR3 is TGTGCCAGCAGGTCGGACAGCGCTGGAAACACCATATATTTT. Full variable domain (remainder filled in from reference TRBV28 and TRBJ1-3): DVKVTQSSRYLVKRTGEKVFLECVQDMDHENMFWYRQDPGLGLRLIYFSYDVKMKEKGDIPEGYSVSREKKERFSLILESASTNQTSMYLCASRSDSAGNTIYFGEGSWLTVV.

This clone has just one count. The chain links TRBV5-1 to TRBJ2-2; no firm D call. The CDR3 loop spans 15 amino acids. CDR1 and CDR2 (germline): SGHRS, YFSETQ. Trimming removed 6 bases at V and 1 base at J, with 13 bases between. The CDR3 protein is CASTRTVGNTGELFF. For the CDR3, the DNA is TGCGCCAGCACCCGGACGGTGGGGAACACCGGGGAGCTGTTTTTT. Variable domain in full (rest from reference TRBV5-1 and TRBJ2-2): KAGVTQTPRYLIKTRGQQVTLSCSPISGHRSVSWYQQTPGQGLQFLFEYFSETQRNKGNFPGRFSGRQFSNSRSEMNVSTLELGDSALYLCASTRTVGNTGELFFGEGSRLTVL.

This chain connects TRBV19 to TRBJ1-3; D possibly corresponds to TRBD1 (6 bases). The germline V and J ends were trimmed by 7 bases and 4 bases, with 17 bases remaining between them. CDR1 and CDR2 (germline): LNHDA, SQIVND (reference sequence). The CDR3 totals 15 residues. CDR3 protein: CASKEDSTPGNTIYF. The CDR3 DNA reads as TGTGCCAGTAAGGAGGACAGTACCCCGGGAAACACCATATATTTT.

J is TRBJ2-5 and V is TRBV7-2, with D unresolved. This CDR3 region has 13 residues. Germline loops: CDR1 SGHTA, CDR2 FQGNSA. V shed 5 bases and J shed 2 bases, with 9 bases lying between them. The CDR3 here is CASSPNRQETQYF. In DNA, the CDR3 is TGTGCCAGCAGCCCCAACAGACAAGAGACCCAGTACTTC.

The CDR3 sequence is CASSYGVNEKLFF. In DNA, the CDR3 is TGTGCCAGCAGTTACGGGGTTAATGAAAAACTGTTTTTT. The chain combines TRBV6-5 with TRBJ1-4; no clear D gene. Deletions cut 2 bases from V and 4 bases from J, with 5 bases between. Per germline, CDR1 MNHEY and CDR2 SVGAGI. The CDR3 spans 13 residues.

CDR3 amino acids: CASSLGAVDEKLFF. CDR3 DNA sequence: TGTGCCAGCAGCTTAGGTGCAGTGGATGAAAAACTGTTTTTT. V usage is TRBV7-9 and J usage is TRBJ1-4; D remains unclear. The CDR3 spans 14 residues. CDR1 and CDR2 (germline): SEHNR, FQNEAQ (reference sequence). Trimming left V 1 base short and J 6 bases short, with 9 bases between.

This sequence joins TRBV28 and TRBJ2-7, with no clear D. The CDR3 contains 14 residues. The germline CDR1 and CDR2 sequences are MDHEN and SYDVKM. The V and J ends lost 5 bases and 4 bases respectively, with 15 bases between them. CDR3 nucleotide sequence: TGTGCCAGCAGTCGAGCGAACCCTGGGTACGAGCAGTACTTC. This translates into CASSRANPGYEQYF.